This is a list of T cell receptor beta chains from one sample in a study of T cells in Graves' hyperthyroidism and ophthalmopathy. TCRdb reprocessed the multiplex PCR reads with MiXCR, giving one entry per CDR3 protein. This table has roughly 330,000 distinct CDR3 sequences, over 15% appearing once. Sequencing input: blood. The receptors were sampled from a man aged 25-45 years with Graves' hyperthyroidism. CDR3s include the opening cysteine and the closing phenylalanine or tryptophan. Fields, in order: D gene, J gene, V gene, clone size, CDR3 protein, CDR3 DNA. The D gene is left open where the match is weak. Not all rows give a size; the values are once, few, many and, for expanded clones, a class.

TRBD2	TRBJ2-2	TRBV7-2	-	CASSRAGGTTGELFF	TGTGCCAGCAGCCGAGCGGGAGGTACCACCGGGGAGCTGTTTTTT
-	TRBJ2-7	TRBV2	many	CASSPGQVNEQYF	TGTGCCAGCAGCCCTGGGCAGGTTAACGAGCAGTACTTC
-	TRBJ2-3	TRBV6-1	many	CAIRRGMADTQYF	TGTGCCATCCGAAGGGGCATGGCAGATACGCAGTATTTT
-	TRBJ2-1	TRBV5-1	once	CASSFDQNNEQFF	TGCGCCAGCAGCTTCGATCAGAATAATGAGCAGTTCTTC
-	TRBJ2-7	TRBV9	few	CASSVGGEPLYEQYF	TGTGCCAGCAGCGTAGGGGGGGAGCCCCTCTACGAGCAGTACTTC
TRBD2	TRBJ2-2	TRBV5-1	-	CASSSRPHGLAGNTGELFF	TGCGCCAGCAGCTCAAGACCCCATGGTCTAGCGGGGAACACCGGGGAGCTGTTTTTT
-	TRBJ1-1	TRBV29-1	few	CSVDISGHFEAFF	TGCAGCGTTGATATTTCGGGACACTTTGAAGCTTTCTTT
-	TRBJ1-2	TRBV18	many	CASSPSSTGTPYGYTF	TGTGCCAGCTCACCCAGTTCCACCGGGACACCATATGGCTACACCTTC
TRBD2	TRBJ2-2	TRBV11-3	-	CASCVGGDTGELFF	TGTGCCAGCTGTGTGGGGGGGGACACCGGGGAGCTGTTTTTT
-	TRBJ2-1	TRBV6-5	many	CASREEFTYNEQFF	TGTGCCAGCAGAGAGGAGTTCACCTACAATGAGCAGTTCTTC
-	TRBJ2-5	TRBV11-2	-	CASSLKYTALNTETQYF	TGTGCCAGCAGCTTAAAATACACAGCCCTCAACACAGAGACCCAGTACTTC
-	TRBJ2-2	TRBV11-2	-	CASSLDPAGTHGNTGELFF	TGTGCCAGCAGCTTAGACCCCGCCGGGACCCATGGGAACACCGGGGAGCTGTTTTTT
-	TRBJ2-2	TRBV9	few	CASSVGSSANTGELFF	TGTGCCAGCAGCGTAGGGTCTAGCGCGAACACCGGGGAGCTGTTTTTT
-	TRBJ2-3	TRBV6-1	many	CASRAPGRNTDTQYF	TGTGCCAGCAGAGCCCCAGGGCGAAACACAGATACGCAGTATTTT